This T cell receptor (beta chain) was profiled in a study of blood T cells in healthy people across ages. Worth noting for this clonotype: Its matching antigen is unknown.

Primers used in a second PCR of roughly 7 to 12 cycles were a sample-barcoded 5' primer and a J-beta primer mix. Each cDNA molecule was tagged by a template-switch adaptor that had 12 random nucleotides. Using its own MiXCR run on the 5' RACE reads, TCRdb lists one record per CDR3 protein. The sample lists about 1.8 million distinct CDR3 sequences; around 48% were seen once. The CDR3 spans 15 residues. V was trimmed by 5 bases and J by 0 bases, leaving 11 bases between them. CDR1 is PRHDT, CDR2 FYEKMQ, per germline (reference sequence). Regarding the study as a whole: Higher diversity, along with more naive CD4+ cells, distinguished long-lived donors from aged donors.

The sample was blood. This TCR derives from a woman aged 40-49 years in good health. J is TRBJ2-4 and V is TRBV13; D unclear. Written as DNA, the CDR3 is TGTGCCAGCAGCCCTAGAGATGTAGCCAAAAACATTCAGTACTTC. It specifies CASSPRDVAKNIQYF. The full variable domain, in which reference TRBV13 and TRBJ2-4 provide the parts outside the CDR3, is AAGVIQSPRHLIKEKRETATLKCYPIPRHDTVYWYQQGPGQDPQFLISFYEKMQSDKGSIPDRFSAQQFSDYHSELNMSSLELGDSALYFCASSPRDVAKNIQYFGAGTRLSVL.